This T cell receptor (beta chain) was observed in a study of T cells in Graves' hyperthyroidism and ophthalmopathy. Amplification targeted TCR beta CDR3 regions from RNA transcripts. RT-PCR in the first round (using the HTBI primer set) targeted the TCR CDR3. TCRdb recomputed calls from the multiplex PCR reads with MiXCR, one row per CDR3 protein. The sample records 350,000 or so distinct CDR3 sequences, around a fifth being singletons. In making diagnoses, clinical symptoms, serum thyroxine and TRAb, thyroid ultrasound and orbital computed tomography were all used. The source of the PBMCs was less than 12 ml of fresh peripheral blood. The junction had 10 bases not matched to a gene; V was cut back by 6 bases and J by 9 bases. The CDR3 consists of 15 residues. Germline CDR1 MNHEY, CDR2 SMNVEV (reference sequence).

Sample: blood. The clonotype comes from a woman aged 50 to 65 with Graves' hyperthyroidism. This sequence joins TRBV27 and TRBJ2-1; TRBD2 matches 11 bases. The CDR3 region is CASRPLAGGRAEQFF. CDR3 coding DNA: TGTGCCAGCAGGCCCTTAGCGGGAGGGCGGGCTGAGCAGTTCTTC.